This paragraph reports one T cell receptor beta chain. The target antigen is unknown. This sample stems from a study of T cell responses to AZD1222 COVID-19 vaccine. Findings and limits, study-wide: Among AZD1222 vaccinees, only five to seven were seropositive at baseline. Repertoires were sampled only after the peak T cell response. White British ancestry dominated among donors, who included more females, and clonal diversity was possibly underestimated.

TCRdb keeps only in-frame clones here, not all; method: immunoSEQ multiplex PCR. The table records approximately 160,000 clones, around 94% of them present only once. The CDR3 is made up of 14 amino acids. Germline-derived CDR1 and CDR2 are SNHLY and FYNNEI. The V segment lost 9 bases and the J segment 4 bases; nucleotides outside the gene matches: 7. The source is an adult in good health. This specimen was peripheral blood, taken on day 0 of AZD1222 vaccination. The gene calls are TRBV2 and TRBJ1-5; 9 bases line up with TRBD1. The CDR3 spells CASGTGLENQPQHF. CDR3 sequence (DNA): TGTGCCAGTGGGACAGGGTTGGAGAATCAGCCCCAGCATTTT.